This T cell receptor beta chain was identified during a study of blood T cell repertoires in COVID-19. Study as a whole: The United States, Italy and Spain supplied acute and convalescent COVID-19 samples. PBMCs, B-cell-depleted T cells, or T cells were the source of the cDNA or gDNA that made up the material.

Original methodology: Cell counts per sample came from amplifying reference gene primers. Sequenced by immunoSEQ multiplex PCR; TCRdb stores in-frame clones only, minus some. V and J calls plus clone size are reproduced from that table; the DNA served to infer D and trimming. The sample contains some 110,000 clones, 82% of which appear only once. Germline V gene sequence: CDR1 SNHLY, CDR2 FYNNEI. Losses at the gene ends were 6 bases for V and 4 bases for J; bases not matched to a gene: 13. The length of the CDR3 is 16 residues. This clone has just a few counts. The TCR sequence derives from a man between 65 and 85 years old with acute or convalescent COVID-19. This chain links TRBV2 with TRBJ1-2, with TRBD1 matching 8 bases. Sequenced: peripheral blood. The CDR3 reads CASRGTGESGRYGYTF. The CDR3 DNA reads TGTGCCAGCAGGGGGACAGGAGAGTCGGGTCGCTATGGCTACACCTTC. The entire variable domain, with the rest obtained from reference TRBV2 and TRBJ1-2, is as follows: EPEVTQTPSHQVTQMGQEVILRCVPISNHLYFYWYRQILGQKVEFLVSFYNNEISEKSEIFDDQFSVERPDGSNFTLKIRSTKLEDSAMYFCASRGTGESGRYGYTFGSGTRLTVV.